This T cell receptor (beta chain) originates from a study of control samples from healthy donors and cancer patients (dated by TCRdb to 2019 to 2021). On this clone itself: What antigen it recognizes has not been identified. No quality values exist for individual bases; no much larger clone is one base distant.

Libraries were constructed by the immunoSEQ multiplex PCR assay. TCRdb retrieved this table from immuneACCESS and kept in-frame rearrangements only. Not all clones are present; in checked studies, unresolved V genes account for under half, and no reason is known for the remainder. This sample has about 150,000 clones in its table, and about 90% of those were observed once. The ten biggest clones cover about 2.1% of the sample. The trim is 0 bases for V and 0 bases for J, with a gap of 8 bases between the germline ends. The CDR3 measures 15 amino acids from cysteine to phenylalanine. Only the CDR3 portion is preserved as DNA: 45 bases, with reading frame beginning at the first base. The germline V gene gives CDR1 as SGHTA and CDR2 as FQGNSA.

This sequence originates from a woman in her thirties or forties in good health. The chain links TRBV7-2 with TRBJ1-2, with no confidently assigned D gene. The sequencing input was blood. The sequenced DNA: TGTGCCAGCAGCTTAGCAGTTCTAGCTAACTATGGCTACACCTTC. Translation gives CASSLAVLANYGYTF.